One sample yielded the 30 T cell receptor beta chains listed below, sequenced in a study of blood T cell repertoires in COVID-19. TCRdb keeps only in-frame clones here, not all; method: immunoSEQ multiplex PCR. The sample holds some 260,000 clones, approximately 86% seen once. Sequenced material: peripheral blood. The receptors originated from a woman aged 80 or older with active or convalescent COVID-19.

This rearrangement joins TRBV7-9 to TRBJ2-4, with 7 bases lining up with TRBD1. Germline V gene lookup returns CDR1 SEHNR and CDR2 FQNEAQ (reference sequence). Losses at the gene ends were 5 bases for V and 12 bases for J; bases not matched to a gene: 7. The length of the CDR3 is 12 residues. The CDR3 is CASSTGTETQYF. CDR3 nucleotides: TGTGCCAGCAGCACCGGGACAGAAACTCAGTACTTC. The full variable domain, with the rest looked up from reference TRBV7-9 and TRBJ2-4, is DTGVSQNPRHKITKRGQNVTFRCDPISEHNRLYWYRQTLGQGPEFLTYFQNEAQLEKSRLLSDRFSAERPKGSFSTLEIQRTEQGDSAMYLCASSTGTETQYFGAGTRLSVL.

CDR3 sequence (DNA): TGTGCCACCAGCAGAGAACGCAGGGTCAACACCGGGGAGCTGTTTTTT. Protein sequence: CATSRERRVNTGELFF. The V gene is TRBV15, the J gene TRBJ2-2; tentative D call: TRBD1 (5 bases). V dropped 0 bases and J dropped 2 bases, with 10 bases sitting between them. The CDR3 length is 16 residues. CDR1 and CDR2 (germline): LNHNV, YYDKDF (reference sequence).

The chain's CDR3 is CASRHGSSGPAGEQFF. The CDR3 bases are TGTGCCAGTAGGCATGGGTCTAGCGGCCCAGCTGGTGAGCAGTTCTTC. The chain links TRBV19 to TRBJ2-1; 7 bases match TRBD2. The CDR3 loop spans 16 amino acids. The V segment lost 6 bases and the J segment 9 bases; nucleotides outside the gene matches: 17. Germline V CDR1 and CDR2: LNHDA, SQIVND (reference sequence).

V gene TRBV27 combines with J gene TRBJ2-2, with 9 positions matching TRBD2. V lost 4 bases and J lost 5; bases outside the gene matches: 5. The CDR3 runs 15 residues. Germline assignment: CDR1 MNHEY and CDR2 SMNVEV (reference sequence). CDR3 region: CASSSLAGMTGELFF. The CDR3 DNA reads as TGTGCCAGCAGTTCCCTAGCGGGAATGACCGGGGAGCTGTTTTTT.

CDR3 in amino acids: CASIRMSSEAFF. The CDR3, as DNA: TGTGCCAGCATCAGAATGTCCTCGGAAGCTTTCTTT. V gene TRBV2 combines with J gene TRBJ1-1; the D is unclear. This CDR3 has 12 residues. The V and J ends lost 7 bases and 8 bases respectively, with 14 bases between them. The germline V gene encodes CDR1 SNHLY and CDR2 FYNNEI.

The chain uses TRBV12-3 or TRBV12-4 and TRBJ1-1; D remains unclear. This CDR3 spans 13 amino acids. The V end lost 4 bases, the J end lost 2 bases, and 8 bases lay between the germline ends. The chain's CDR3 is CASSSGINTEAFF. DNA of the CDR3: TGTGCCAGCAGTTCCGGGATCAACACTGAAGCTTTCTTT.

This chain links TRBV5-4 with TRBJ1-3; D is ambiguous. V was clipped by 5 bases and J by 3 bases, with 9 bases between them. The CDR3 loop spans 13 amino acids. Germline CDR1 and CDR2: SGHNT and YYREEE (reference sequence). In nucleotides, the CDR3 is TGTGCCAGCAGTTCGGCAGGTGGAAACACCATATATTTT. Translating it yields CASSSAGGNTIYF.

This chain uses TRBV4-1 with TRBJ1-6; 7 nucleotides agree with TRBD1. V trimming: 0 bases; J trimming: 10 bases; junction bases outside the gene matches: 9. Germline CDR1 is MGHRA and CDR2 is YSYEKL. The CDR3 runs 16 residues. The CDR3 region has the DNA TGCGCCAGCAGCCAAGACCTTGACAGGGCAAGCTCACCCCTCCACTTT. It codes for CASSQDLDRASSPLHF.

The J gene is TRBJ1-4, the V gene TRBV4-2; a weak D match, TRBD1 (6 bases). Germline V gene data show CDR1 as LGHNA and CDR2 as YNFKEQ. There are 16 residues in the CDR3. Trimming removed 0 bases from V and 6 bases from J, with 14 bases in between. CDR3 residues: CASSQDWGQGDEKLFF. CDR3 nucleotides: TGTGCCAGCAGCCAAGATTGGGGGCAGGGTGATGAAAAACTGTTTTTT.

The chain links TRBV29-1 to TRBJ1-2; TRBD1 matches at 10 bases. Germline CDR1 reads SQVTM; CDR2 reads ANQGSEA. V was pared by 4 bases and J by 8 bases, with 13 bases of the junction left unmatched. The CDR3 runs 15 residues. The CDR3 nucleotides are TGCAGCGTTGTTGGAGGCGACAGGGGGCCGGGGGGCTACACCTTC. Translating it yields CSVVGGDRGPGGYTF.

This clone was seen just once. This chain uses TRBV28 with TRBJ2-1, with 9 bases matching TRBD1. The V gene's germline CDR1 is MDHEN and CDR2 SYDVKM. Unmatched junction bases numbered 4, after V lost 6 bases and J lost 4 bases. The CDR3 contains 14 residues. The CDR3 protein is CASRTGTGYNEQFF. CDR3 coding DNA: TGTGCCAGCAGGACCGGGACAGGGTACAATGAGCAGTTCTTC.

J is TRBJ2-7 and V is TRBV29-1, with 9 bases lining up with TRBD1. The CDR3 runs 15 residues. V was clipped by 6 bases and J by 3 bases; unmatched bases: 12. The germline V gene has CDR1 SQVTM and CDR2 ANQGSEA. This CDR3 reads CSVVGRDRVSYEQYF. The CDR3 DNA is TGCAGCGTGGTTGGGAGGGACAGGGTTAGCTACGAGCAGTACTTC.

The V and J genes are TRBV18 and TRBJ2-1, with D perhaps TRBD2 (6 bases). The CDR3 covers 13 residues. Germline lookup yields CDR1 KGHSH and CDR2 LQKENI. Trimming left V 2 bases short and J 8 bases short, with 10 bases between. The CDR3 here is CASSPNWGDEQFF. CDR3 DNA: TGTGCCAGCTCACCAAACTGGGGGGATGAGCAGTTCTTC.

CDR3 protein: CASSRGGGYGYTF. CDR3 sequence (DNA): TGTGCCAGCAGCAGGGGGGGCGGCTATGGCTACACCTTC. The chain combines TRBV7-2 with TRBJ1-2, with D maybe TRBD1 (6 bases). Per germline, CDR1 SGHTA and CDR2 FQGNSA. CDR3 size: 13 residues. Trimming stripped 5 bases from V and 4 bases from J, with 11 bases between.

CDR3 coding DNA: TGTGCCAGCAGCCAACTAGCGGGAGACACCGGGGAGCTGTTTTTT. Translating gives CASSQLAGDTGELFF. The gene calls are TRBV4-2 and TRBJ2-2, with 10 bases matching TRBD2. Germline V gene lookup returns CDR1 LGHNA and CDR2 YNFKEQ. V lost 2 bases, J lost 3 bases, and 0 bases stayed unmatched. The CDR3 loop spans 15 amino acids.

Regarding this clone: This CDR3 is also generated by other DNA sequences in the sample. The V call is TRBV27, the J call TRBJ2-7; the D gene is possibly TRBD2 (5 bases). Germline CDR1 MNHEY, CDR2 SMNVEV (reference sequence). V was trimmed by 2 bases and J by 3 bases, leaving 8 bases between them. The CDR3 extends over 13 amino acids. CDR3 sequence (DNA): TGTGCCAGCAGTTTACGGGAAGACTACGAGCAGTACTTC. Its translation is CASSLREDYEQYF.

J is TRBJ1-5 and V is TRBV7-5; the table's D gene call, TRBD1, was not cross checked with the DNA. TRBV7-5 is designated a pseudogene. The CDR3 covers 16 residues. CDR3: CVRSPIYRASNQPQHF. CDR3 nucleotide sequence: TGTGTCAGAAGCCCGATATACAGGGCCAGCAATCAGCCCCAGCATTTT.

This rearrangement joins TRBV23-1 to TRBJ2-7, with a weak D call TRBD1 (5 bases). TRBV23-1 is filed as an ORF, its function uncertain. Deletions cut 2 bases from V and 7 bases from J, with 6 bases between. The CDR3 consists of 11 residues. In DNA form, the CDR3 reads TGCGCCAGCAGTCAAAGACAGGAGCAGTACTTC. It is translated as CASSQRQEQYF.

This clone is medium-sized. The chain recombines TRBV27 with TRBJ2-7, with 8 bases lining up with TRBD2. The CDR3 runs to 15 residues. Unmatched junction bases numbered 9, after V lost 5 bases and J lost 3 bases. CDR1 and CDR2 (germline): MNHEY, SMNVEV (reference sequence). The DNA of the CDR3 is TGTGCCAGCAGTCGCGACCCCGGGACTAGCTACGAGCAGTACTTC. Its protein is CASSRDPGTSYEQYF.

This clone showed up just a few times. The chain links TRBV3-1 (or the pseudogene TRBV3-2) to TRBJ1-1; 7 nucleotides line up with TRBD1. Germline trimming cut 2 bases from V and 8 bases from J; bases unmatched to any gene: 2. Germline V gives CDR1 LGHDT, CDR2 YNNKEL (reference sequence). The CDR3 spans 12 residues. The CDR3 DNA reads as TGTGCCAGCAGCCAATGGGACAGAGAAGCTTTCTTT. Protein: CASSQWDREAFF.

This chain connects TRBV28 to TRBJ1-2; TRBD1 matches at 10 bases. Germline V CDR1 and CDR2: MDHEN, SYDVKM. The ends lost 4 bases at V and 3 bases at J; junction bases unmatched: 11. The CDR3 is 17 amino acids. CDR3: CASSSLTGTGADYGYTF. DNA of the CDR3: TGTGCCAGCAGTTCCTTGACCGGGACAGGGGCAGACTATGGCTACACCTTC.

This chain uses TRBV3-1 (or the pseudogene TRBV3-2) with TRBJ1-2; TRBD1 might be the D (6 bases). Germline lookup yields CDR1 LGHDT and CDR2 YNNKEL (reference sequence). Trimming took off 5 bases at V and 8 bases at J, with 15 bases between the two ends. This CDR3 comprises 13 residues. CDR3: CASSDTGPGGYTF. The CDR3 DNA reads TGTGCCAGCAGCGATACAGGGCCGGGAGGCTACACCTTC.

This CDR3 is CASNDRRDRVPYEQYF. The CDR3 region has the DNA TGTGCCAGCAATGACCGCCGGGACAGGGTCCCCTACGAGCAGTACTTC. The chain carries TRBV28 and TRBJ2-7, with 9 bases that match TRBD1. Germline assignment: CDR1 MDHEN and CDR2 SYDVKM. V dropped 7 bases and J dropped 2; count of bases not matched to a gene: 12. The CDR3 length is 16 residues.

CDR3 DNA sequence: TGCGCCAGCAGCTTAGACCCTTCCAGGGGGACCGGGGAGCTGTTTTTT. Translation gives CASSLDPSRGTGELFF. This rearrangement joins TRBV5-1 to TRBJ2-2, with TRBD1 identical over 7 bases. V lost 2 bases to trimming and J lost 5 bases; unmatched junction nucleotides: 9. The CDR3 loop spans 16 amino acids. From germline, CDR1 is SGHRS and CDR2 YFSETQ.

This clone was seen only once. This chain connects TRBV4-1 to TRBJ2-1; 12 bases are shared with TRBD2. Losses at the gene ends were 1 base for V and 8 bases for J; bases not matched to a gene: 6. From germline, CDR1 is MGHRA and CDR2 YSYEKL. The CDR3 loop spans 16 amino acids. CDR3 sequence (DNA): TGCGCCAGCAGCCAAGCTAGCGGGAGGGCCGGTGATGAGCAGTTCTTC. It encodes CASSQASGRAGDEQFF.

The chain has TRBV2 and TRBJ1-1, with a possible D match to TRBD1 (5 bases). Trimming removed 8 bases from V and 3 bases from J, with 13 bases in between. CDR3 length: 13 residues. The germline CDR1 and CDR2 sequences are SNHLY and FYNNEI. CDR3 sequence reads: CASCGDGYTEAFF. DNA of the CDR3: TGTGCCAGCTGCGGGGACGGGTACACTGAAGCTTTCTTT.

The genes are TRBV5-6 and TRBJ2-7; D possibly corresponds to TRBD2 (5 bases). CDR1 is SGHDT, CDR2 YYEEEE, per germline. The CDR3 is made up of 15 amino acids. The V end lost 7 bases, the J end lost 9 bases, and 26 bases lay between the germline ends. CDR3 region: CASLLLGSGNTGQYF. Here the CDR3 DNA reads TGTGCCAGCCTCCTTTTAGGGAGCGGTAATACGGGGCAGTACTTC.

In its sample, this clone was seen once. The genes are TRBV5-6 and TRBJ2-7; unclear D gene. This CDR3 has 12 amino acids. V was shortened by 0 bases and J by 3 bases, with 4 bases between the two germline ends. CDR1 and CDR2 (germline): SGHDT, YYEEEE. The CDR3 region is CASSLVNYEQYF. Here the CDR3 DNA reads TGTGCCAGCAGCTTGGTTAACTACGAGCAGTACTTC.

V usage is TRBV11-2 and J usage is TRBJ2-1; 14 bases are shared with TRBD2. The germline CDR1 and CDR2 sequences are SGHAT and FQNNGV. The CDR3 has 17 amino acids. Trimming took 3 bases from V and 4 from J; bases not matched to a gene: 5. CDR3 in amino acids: CASSFFGTSGGYNEQFF. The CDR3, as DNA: TGTGCCAGCAGCTTCTTCGGGACTAGCGGGGGATACAATGAGCAGTTCTTC.

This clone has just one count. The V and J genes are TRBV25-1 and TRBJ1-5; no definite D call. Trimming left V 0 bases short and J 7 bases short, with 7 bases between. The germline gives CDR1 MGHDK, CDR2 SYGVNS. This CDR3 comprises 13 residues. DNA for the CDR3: TGTGCCAGCAGTGAATATAGCGAACAGCCCCAGCATTTT. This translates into CASSEYSEQPQHF.